Included here is one TCR beta chain sequence, with context. The antigen this receptor binds is unknown. Base qualities are not provided; no much larger clone lies one nucleotide away. Peripheral blood CD8+ and CD4+ T cells from healthy donors, Susac syndrome patients and multiple sclerosis patients were profiled using high-throughput TCR beta sequencing. The Susac syndrome patients fulfilled recently defined diagnostic criteria for either definite or probable disease. Bulk CD8+ and CD4+ T cells were purified by magnetic negative isolation, while CD8+ TEMRA cells were enriched using FACS. Blood was drawn into EDTA tubes, processed within 24 hours, and PBMCs were isolated by density gradient centrifugation. PBMCs destined for TCR sequencing were cryopreserved in liquid nitrogen and later thawed in a 37 °C water bath. A purity of at least 90% was achieved for sorted or isolated CD4+, CD8+ and CD8+ TEMRA cells.

The CDR1 and CDR2 encoded by the germline V gene are SGHTA and FQGNSA. The CDR3 covers 14 residues, taking in both the cysteine and the phenylalanine. The retained sequence is limited to the CDR3, 42 bases, with the frame set at the first base. V is trimmed back by 4 bases and J by 7 bases, and the junction contains 8 bases that no gene match accounts for. This entry comes from a study of CD8 T cells in Susac syndrome (dated 2019 in TCRdb). Background for the entire study: Of the Susac syndrome patients who were sequenced, over five had clinically active disease and eight were in clinical remission. Susac syndrome patients were therapy-naive, on corticosteroids (some also receiving IVIg), or on IVIg alone at blood withdrawal. Repertoire sequencing was used to test whether CD8+ T cell activation and differentiation in Susac syndrome was antigen driven.

RNA was extracted using the RNeasy kit, and roughly 0.5 to 1 microgram was reverse transcribed with random hexamers. TCR beta CDR3 regions were amplified with the immunoSEQ multiplex PCR assay covering 54 Vbeta and 13 Jbeta segments. PCR amplification bias was corrected by using a synthetic template baseline for primer optimization and computational correction. From the authors' description of their analysis: Only productive sequences were kept, with reads annotated to V, D and J genes according to IMGT and analyzed in immunoSEQ Analyzer. Clonality was calculated as one minus the Shannon entropy normalized by log2 of the number of productive unique sequences. For each patient and control, public and private clones were evaluated among the 100 most prevalent clones. Susac-specific clones were defined as absent from healthy and MS cohorts, 850 to 1,300 published viral clones and other ImmuneACCESS disease sequences. TCRdb passed the public sequencing reads through fastp at Q25 and MiXCR, retaining productive beta sequences. When rows share a CDR3 protein, they turn into one entry using the most common DNA and genes. TCRdb, not the authors, supplied the V and J calls. The sample has about 180,000 distinct CDR3 sequences on record, 85% to 95% of them singletons. 0.12% of the sample is taken by the ten largest.

The paper's findings and limits, for the study overall: No clonal expansion was detected in the CD4+ T cell repertoire of Susac syndrome patients. The study acknowledged that relatively few individuals were included in the TCR sequencing and HLA analysis.

The material sequenced was CD4+ T cells from PBMCs. This TCR came from a human donor with Susac syndrome. The chain joins TRBV7-2 to TRBJ1-2, and TRBD1 matches 8 of the central bases. In nucleotide form, the sequence is TGTGCCAGCAGCTCAGGACAGGGACCTTTTGGCTACACCTTC. It encodes CASSSGQGPFGYTF. Here the CDR3 is joined to the reference TRBV7-2 and TRBJ1-2 genes, and the full variable domain is: GAGVSQSPSNKVTEKGKDVELRCDPISGHTALYWYRQSLGQGLEFLIYFQGNSAPDKSGLPSDRFSAERTGGSVSTLTIQRTQQEDSAVYLCASSSGQGPFGYTFGSGTRLTVV.